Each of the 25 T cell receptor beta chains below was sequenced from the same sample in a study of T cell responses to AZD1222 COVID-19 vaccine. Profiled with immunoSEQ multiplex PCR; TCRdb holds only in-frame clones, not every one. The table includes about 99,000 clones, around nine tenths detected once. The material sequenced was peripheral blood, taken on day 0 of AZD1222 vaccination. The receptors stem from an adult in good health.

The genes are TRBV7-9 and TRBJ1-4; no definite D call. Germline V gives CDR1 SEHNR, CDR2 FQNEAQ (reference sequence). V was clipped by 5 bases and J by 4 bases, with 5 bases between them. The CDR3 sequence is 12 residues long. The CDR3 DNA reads TGTGCCAGCAGCCCCATTAATGAAAAACTGTTTTTT. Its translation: CASSPINEKLFF. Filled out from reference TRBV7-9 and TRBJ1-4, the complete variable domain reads DTGVSQNPRHKITKRGQNVTFRCDPISEHNRLYWYRQTLGQGPEFLTYFQNEAQLEKSRLLSDRFSAERPKGSFSTLEIQRTEQGDSAMYLCASSPINEKLFFGSGTQLSVL.

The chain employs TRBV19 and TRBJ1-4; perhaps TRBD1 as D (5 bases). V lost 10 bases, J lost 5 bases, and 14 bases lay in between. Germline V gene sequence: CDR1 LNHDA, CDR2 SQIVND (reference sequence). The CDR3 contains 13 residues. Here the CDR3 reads CATSGTGNEKLFF. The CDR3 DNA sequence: TGTGCCACTTCAGGGACTGGGAATGAAAAACTGTTTTTT.

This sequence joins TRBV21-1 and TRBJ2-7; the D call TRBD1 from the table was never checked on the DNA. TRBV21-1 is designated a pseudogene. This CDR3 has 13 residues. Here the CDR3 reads CASRSTGTWKQYF. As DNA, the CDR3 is TGTGCCAGCAGAAGCACCGGGACATGGAAGCAGTACTTC.

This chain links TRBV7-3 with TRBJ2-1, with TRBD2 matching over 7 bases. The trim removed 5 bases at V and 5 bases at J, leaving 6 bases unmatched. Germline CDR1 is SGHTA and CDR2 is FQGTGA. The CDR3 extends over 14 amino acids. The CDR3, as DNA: TGTGCCAGCAGCCCGGGACTACGAGACAATGAGCAGTTCTTC. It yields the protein CASSPGLRDNEQFF. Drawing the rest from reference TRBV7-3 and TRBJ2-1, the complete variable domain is GAGVSQTPSNKVTEKGKYVELRCDPISGHTALYWYRQSLGQGPEFLIYFQGTGAADDSGLPNDRFFAVRPEGSVSTLKIQRTERGDSAVYLCASSPGLRDNEQFFGPGTRLTVL.

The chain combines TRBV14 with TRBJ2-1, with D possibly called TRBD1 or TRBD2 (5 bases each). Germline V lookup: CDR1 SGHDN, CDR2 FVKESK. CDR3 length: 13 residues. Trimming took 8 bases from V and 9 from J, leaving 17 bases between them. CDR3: CASSLGVFLEQFF. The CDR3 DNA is TGTGCCAGCTCTTTGGGGGTGTTTCTTGAGCAGTTCTTC.

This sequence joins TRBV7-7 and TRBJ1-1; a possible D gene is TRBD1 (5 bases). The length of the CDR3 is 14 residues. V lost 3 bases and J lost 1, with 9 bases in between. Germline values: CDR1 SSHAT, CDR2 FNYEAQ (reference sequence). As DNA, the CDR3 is TGTGCCAGCAGCTTTAGGGGAAGGAACACTGAAGCTTTCTTT. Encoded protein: CASSFRGRNTEAFF.

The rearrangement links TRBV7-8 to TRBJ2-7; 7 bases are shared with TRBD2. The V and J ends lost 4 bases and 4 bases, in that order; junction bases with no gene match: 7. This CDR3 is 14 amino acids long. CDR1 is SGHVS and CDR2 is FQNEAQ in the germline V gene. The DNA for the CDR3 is TGTGCCAGCAGCTACCCGGGAGGAGATTACGAGCAGTACTTC. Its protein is CASSYPGGDYEQYF.

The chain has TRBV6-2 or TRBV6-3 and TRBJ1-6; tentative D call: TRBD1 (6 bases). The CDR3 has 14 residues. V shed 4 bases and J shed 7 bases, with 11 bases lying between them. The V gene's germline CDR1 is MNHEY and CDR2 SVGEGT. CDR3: CASSSQGQNSPLHF. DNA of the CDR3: TGTGCCAGCAGTTCCCAGGGGCAAAATTCACCCCTCCACTTT.

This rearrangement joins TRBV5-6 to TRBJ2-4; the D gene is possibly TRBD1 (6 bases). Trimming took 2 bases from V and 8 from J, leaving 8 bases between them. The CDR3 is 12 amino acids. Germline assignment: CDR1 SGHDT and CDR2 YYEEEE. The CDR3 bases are TGTGCCAGCAGCTTAGGGGGAGACATTCAGTACTTC. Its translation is CASSLGGDIQYF.

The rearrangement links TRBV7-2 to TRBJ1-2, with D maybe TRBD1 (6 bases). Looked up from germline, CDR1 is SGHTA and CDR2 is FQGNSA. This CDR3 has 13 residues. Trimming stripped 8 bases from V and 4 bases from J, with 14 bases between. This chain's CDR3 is CASAGGVGYGYTF. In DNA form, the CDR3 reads TGTGCCAGCGCCGGGGGCGTGGGCTATGGCTACACCTTC.

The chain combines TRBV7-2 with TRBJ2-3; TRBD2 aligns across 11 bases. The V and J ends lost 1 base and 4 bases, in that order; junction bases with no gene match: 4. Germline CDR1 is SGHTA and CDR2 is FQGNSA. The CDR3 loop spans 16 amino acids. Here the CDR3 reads CASSLETSGIADTQYF. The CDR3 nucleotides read TGTGCCAGCAGCTTAGAGACTAGCGGGATAGCAGATACGCAGTATTTT.

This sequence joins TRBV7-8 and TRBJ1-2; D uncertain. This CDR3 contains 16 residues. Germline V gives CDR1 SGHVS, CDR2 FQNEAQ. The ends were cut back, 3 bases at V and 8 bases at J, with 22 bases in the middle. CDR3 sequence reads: CASSLGPAAEARGYTF. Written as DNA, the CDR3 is TGTGCCAGCAGCTTGGGTCCCGCGGCGGAGGCGAGAGGCTACACCTTC.

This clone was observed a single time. This chain's CDR3 is CASRLQLNTEAFF. CDR3 DNA sequence: TGTGCCAGCAGGCTACAGCTTAACACTGAAGCTTTCTTT. The V call is TRBV6-5, the J call TRBJ1-1; D gene uncertain. Trimming removed 6 bases from V and 2 bases from J, with 10 bases in between. The V gene's germline CDR1 is MNHEY and CDR2 SVGAGI. CDR3 length equals 13 residues.

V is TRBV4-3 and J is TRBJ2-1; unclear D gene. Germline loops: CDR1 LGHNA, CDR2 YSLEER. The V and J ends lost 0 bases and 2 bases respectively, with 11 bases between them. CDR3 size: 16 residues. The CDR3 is CASSQEAGYAYNEQFF. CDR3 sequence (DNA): TGCGCCAGCAGCCAAGAAGCAGGCTACGCCTACAATGAGCAGTTCTTC.

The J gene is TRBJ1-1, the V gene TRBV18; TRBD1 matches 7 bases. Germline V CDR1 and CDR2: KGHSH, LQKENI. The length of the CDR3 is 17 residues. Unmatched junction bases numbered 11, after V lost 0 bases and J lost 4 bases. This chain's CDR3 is CASSPPVRGGRATEAFF. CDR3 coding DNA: TGTGCCAGCTCACCACCAGTACGAGGGGGCCGGGCCACTGAAGCTTTCTTT.

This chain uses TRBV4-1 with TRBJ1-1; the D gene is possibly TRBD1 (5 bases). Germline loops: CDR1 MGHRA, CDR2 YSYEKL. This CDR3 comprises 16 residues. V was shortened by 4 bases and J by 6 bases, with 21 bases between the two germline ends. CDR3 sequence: CASSPLLKGRIAEAFF. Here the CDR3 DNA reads TGCGCCAGCAGCCCCCTACTGAAGGGGCGAATTGCTGAAGCTTTCTTT.

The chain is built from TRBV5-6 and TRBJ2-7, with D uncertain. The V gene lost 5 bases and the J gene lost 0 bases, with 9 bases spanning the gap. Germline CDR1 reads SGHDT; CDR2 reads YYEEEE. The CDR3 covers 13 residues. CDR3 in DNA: TGTGCCAGCAGTTACGACAACTCCTACGAGCAGTACTTC. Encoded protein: CASSYDNSYEQYF. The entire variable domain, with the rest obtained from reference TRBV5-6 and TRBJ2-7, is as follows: DAGVTQSPTHLIKTRGQQVTLRCSPKSGHDTVSWYQQALGQGPQFIFQYYEEEERQRGNFPDRFSGHQFPNYSSELNVNALLLGDSALYLCASSYDNSYEQYFGPGTRLTVT.

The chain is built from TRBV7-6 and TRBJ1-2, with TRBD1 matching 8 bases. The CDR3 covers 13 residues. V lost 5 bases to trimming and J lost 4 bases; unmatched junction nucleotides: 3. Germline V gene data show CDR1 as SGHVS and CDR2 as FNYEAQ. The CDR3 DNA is TGTGCCAGCAGCCCCGACAGGGGCTATGGCTACACCTTC. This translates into CASSPDRGYGYTF.

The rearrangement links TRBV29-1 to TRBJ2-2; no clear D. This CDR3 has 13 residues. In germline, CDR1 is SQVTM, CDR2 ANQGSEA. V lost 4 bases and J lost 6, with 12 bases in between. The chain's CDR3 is CSVAPLRAGELFF. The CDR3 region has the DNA TGCAGCGTTGCACCTTTGCGTGCCGGGGAGCTGTTTTTT.

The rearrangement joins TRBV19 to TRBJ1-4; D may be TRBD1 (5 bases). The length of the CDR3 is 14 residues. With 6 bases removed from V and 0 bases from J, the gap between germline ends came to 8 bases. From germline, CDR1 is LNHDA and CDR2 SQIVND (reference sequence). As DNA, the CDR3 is TGTGCCAGTAGGAGACAGTCAACTAATGAAAAACTGTTTTTT. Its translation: CASRRQSTNEKLFF.

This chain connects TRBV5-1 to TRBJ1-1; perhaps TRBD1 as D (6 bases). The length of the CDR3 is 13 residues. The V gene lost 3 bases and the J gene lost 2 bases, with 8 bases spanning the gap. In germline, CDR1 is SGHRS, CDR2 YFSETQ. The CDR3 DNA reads TGCGCCAGCAGCTGGGGGCGAAACACTGAAGCTTTCTTT. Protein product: CASSWGRNTEAFF.

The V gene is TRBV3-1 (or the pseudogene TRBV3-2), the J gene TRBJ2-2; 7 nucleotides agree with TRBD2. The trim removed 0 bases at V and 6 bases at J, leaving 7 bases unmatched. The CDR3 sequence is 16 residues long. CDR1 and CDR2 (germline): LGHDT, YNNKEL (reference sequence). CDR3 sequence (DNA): TGTGCCAGCAGCCAAGATTGGGGGGGGTACGCCGGGGAGCTGTTTTTT. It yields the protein CASSQDWGGYAGELFF.

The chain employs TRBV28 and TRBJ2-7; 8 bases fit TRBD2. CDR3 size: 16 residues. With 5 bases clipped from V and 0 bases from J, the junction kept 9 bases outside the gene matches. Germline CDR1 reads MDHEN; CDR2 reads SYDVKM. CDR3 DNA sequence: TGTGCCAGCAGTCCAGGGACTAGTCTTATCTCCTACGAGCAGTACTTC. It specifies CASSPGTSLISYEQYF.

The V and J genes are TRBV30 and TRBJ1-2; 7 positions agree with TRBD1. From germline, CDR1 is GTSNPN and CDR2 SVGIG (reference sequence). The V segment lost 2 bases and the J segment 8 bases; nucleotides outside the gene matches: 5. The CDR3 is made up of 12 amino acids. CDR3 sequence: CAWSYRGGGYTF. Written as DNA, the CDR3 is TGTGCCTGGAGTTACAGGGGAGGCGGCTACACCTTC. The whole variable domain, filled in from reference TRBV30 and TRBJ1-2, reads SQTIHQWPATLVQPVGSPLSLECTVEGTSNPNLYWYRQAAGRGLQLLFYSVGIGQISSEVPQNLSASRPQDRQFILSSKKLLLSDSGFYLCAWSYRGGGYTFGSGTRLTVV.

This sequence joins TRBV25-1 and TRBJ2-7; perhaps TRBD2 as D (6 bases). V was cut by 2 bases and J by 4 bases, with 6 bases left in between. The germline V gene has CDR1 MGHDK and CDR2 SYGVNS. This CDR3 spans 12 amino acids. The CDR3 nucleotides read TGTGCCAGCAGTGAACGGGGGTACGAGCAGTACTTC. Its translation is CASSERGYEQYF.